The subject of this entry is one TCR beta chain. Its antigen is unidentified. Preterm samples came from extremely preterm deliveries at roughly 21-27 weeks. Sorting kept Annexin V-negative CD3+CD8+CD45RA+CCR7+ naive T cells. Per sample, roughly 18,000 to 100,000 naive CD8+ cells were sorted. The source of the sample is a study of naive CD8 T cells in extremely preterm neonates. Regarding the study as a whole: The authors flagged variable productive template counts in preterm samples. Compared with older groups, preterm CDR3s were shorter, with fewer N additions and less trimming.

Only in-frame clones appear in the TCRdb table, and some are missing; sequencing was by immunoSEQ multiplex PCR. The data contain about 5,000 clones, 90% to 95% of them seen just once; the ten biggest clones take up about 0.64%. This CDR3 contains 17 residues. The germline gives CDR1 MGHRA, CDR2 YSYEKL. V lost 3 bases and J 5 bases, leaving 22 bases between the germline ends. The clonotype comes from a boy who was born preterm. The V and J genes are TRBV4-1 and TRBJ1-2; weak D call: TRBD1 (5 bases). The sample consisted of naive CD8+ T cells from cord blood. DNA for the CDR3: TGCGCCAGCAGCCAGACCCCCGGGACTGATATGCGATATGGCTACACCTTC. This codes for CASSQTPGTDMRYGYTF.